Presented here are 30 T cell receptor beta chains from one specimen sequenced in a study of T cells expressing NK-cell markers. Using the 5' RACE reads, TCRdb records one entry per CDR3 protein without DNA. The repertoire table contains 250,000 to 300,000 distinct CDR3 sequences. Sequenced material: blood T cells: a sorted CD56 or NKG2C T cell subset, CD4+ or CD8+ T cells, or bulk PBMC T cells (not recorded which). All receptors derive from a man younger than 30 in good health.

The chain employs TRBV7-2 and TRBJ2-7; checking the TCRdb D call of TRBD2 is not possible without DNA. CDR1 and CDR2 from the germline V gene are SGHTA and FQGNSA. This CDR3 comprises 16 residues. CDR3 region: CASSLALAGSFYAQYF.

The chain joins TRBV5-1 to TRBJ1-1; TCRdb's D call, TRBD1, is unchecked because there is no DNA. The CDR3 covers 13 residues. The germline CDR1 and CDR2 sequences are SGHRS and YFSETQ. The CDR3 reads CASSQEGGLRAFF.

The chain is built from TRBV6-1 and TRBJ2-5; TCRdb proposes TRBD2, but this gene call is untestable without DNA. CDR1 and CDR2 from the germline V gene are MNHNS and SASEGT. The CDR3 consists of 17 residues. The CDR3 is CASKVYKTSGRGETQYF.

The V call is TRBV7-6, the J call TRBJ2-2; no DNA is available, so the TRBD1 call from TCRdb remains unchecked. Germline CDR1 reads SGHVS; CDR2 reads FNYEAQ. This CDR3 contains 18 residues. CDR3 residues: CASMTRDRGRTLSGELFF. The whole variable domain, remainder taken from reference TRBV7-6 and TRBJ2-2, is GAGVSQSPRYKVTKRGQDVALRCDPISGHVSLYWYRQALGQGPEFLTYFNYEAQQDKSGLPNDRFSAERPEGSISTLTIQRTEQRDSAMYRCASMTRDRGRTLSGELFFGEGSRLTVL.

CDR3 loop: CASSYLGRGRSVYGYTF. The genes are TRBV6-5 and TRBJ1-2. Per the germline V gene, CDR1 is MNHEY and CDR2 is SVGAGI. This CDR3 comprises 17 residues.

The gene calls are TRBV12-3 or TRBV12-4 and TRBJ2-1; TCRdb names TRBD2, which stays unverified in the absence of DNA. CDR3 length: 16 residues. The CDR3 loop reads CASSLLRGGGYNEQFF.

The chain carries TRBV5-1 and TRBJ2-5; with no DNA, the TCRdb D assignment of TRBD2 cannot be verified. Germline CDR1 reads SGHRS; CDR2 reads YFSETQ. This CDR3 is 15 amino acids long. The CDR3: CASSLVDSHGETQYF.

The chain links TRBV15 to TRBJ2-7; the D call of TRBD2 rests on TCRdb alone, since no DNA is present to check it. The CDR3 loop spans 14 amino acids. The germline V gene has CDR1 LNHNV and CDR2 YYDKDF (reference sequence). The CDR3 here is CATSRGTSFYEQYF.

The chain joins TRBV25-1 to TRBJ2-5; TCRdb's D call of TRBD1 is untestable without DNA. The CDR3 is made up of 15 amino acids. The germline CDR1 and CDR2 sequences are MGHDK and SYGVNS. The CDR3 here is CASSEALGAQETQYF.

This chain joins TRBV7-8 and TRBJ2-5; TCRdb's assignment of TRBD2 cannot be checked, as there is no DNA. CDR1 SGHVS and CDR2 FQNEAQ come from the germline V gene. The CDR3 totals 15 residues. The CDR3 is CASSTGTSEQETQYF.

CDR3 sequence: CASSLQQGNGYTF. The rearrangement links TRBV5-1 to TRBJ1-2; the D call of TRBD1 rests on TCRdb alone, since no DNA is present to check it. There are 13 residues in the CDR3. Germline V gene lookup returns CDR1 SGHRS and CDR2 YFSETQ.

The chain employs TRBV12-3 or TRBV12-4 and TRBJ2-4; TCRdb reports TRBD2, a call that lacks DNA to check it against. CDR3 size: 14 residues. CDR3 residues: CASSFNRDLNIQYF.

The chain couples TRBV20-1 to TRBJ2-1; with no DNA, the TCRdb D assignment of TRBD2 cannot be verified. The CDR3 extends over 16 amino acids. Germline CDR1 is DFQATT and CDR2 is SNEGSKA (reference sequence). CDR3: CSAREKREVSYNEQFF.

The gene calls are TRBV6-6 and TRBJ2-1; the TCRdb D gene call, TRBD1, has no DNA to confirm it. CDR3 length equals 13 residues. Looked up from germline, CDR1 is MNHNY and CDR2 is SVGAGI (reference sequence). This CDR3 is CASSYRGLDEQFF.

The chain has TRBV6-1 and TRBJ2-2; the TRBD1 assignment by TCRdb is unverifiable without DNA. This CDR3 has 16 residues. Germline CDR1 and CDR2: MNHNS and SASEGT. CDR3 sequence: CASSRPTVPGAGELFF.

V and J are TRBV10-3 and TRBJ2-3. Per germline, CDR1 ENHRY and CDR2 SYGVKD. This CDR3 spans 13 amino acids. The CDR3 is CAISAKATDTQYF.

The V and J genes are TRBV14 and TRBJ2-1. CDR3 size: 16 residues. Germline assignment: CDR1 SGHDN and CDR2 FVKESK. The CDR3 spells CASSLLRQSSYNEQFF.

This chain links TRBV24-1 with TRBJ2-1; the TRBD2 assignment by TCRdb is unverifiable without DNA. CDR3 length equals 16 residues. From germline, CDR1 is KGHDR and CDR2 SFDVKD. The CDR3 sequence is CATSDPGTSFNNEQFF.

CDR3 sequence: CASSWGTSRTGELFF. This chain connects TRBV7-9 to TRBJ2-2; there is no DNA to check the TCRdb D call of TRBD1. Germline V gene lookup returns CDR1 SEHNR and CDR2 FQNEAQ (reference sequence). This CDR3 spans 15 amino acids.

V gene TRBV7-2 combines with J gene TRBJ2-3; the D gene TCRdb calls, TRBD2, cannot be checked with no DNA. The CDR3 has 16 amino acids. Per germline, CDR1 SGHTA and CDR2 FQGNSA. CDR3: CASSFGLAGNADTQYF.

The rearrangement joins TRBV6-2 or TRBV6-3 to TRBJ1-1; TCRdb's D call, TRBD1, is unchecked because there is no DNA. CDR3 size: 15 residues. CDR1 is MNHEY, CDR2 SVGEGT, per germline. The CDR3: CASSYHTGGYAEAFF.

V gene TRBV7-6 combines with J gene TRBJ1-4; the TRBD1 assignment by TCRdb is unverifiable without DNA. CDR1 and CDR2 (germline): SGHVS, FNYEAQ. CDR3 length: 15 amino acids. CDR3 in amino acids: CASSPQTGEFEKLFF. The full variable domain, rest sourced from reference TRBV7-6 and TRBJ1-4, is GAGVSQSPRYKVTKRGQDVALRCDPISGHVSLYWYRQALGQGPEFLTYFNYEAQQDKSGLPNDRFSAERPEGSISTLTIQRTEQRDSAMYRCASSPQTGEFEKLFFGSGTQLSVL.

The chain uses TRBV20-1 and TRBJ2-1; the TCRdb D gene call, TRBD2, has no DNA to confirm it. The CDR3 is 13 amino acids. CDR1 DFQATT and CDR2 SNEGSKA come from the germline V gene (reference sequence). The chain's CDR3 is CSARGLEYNEQFF.

This sequence joins TRBV7-6 and TRBJ2-3; checking the TCRdb D call of TRBD1 is not possible without DNA. The CDR3 loop spans 17 amino acids. CDR1 is SGHVS and CDR2 is FNYEAQ in the germline V gene. The CDR3 loop is CASSFSPVGGGTDTQYF.

The chain is built from TRBV4-1 and TRBJ2-1; the TRBD1 assignment by TCRdb is unverifiable without DNA. Germline V lookup: CDR1 MGHRA, CDR2 YSYEKL. This CDR3 is built from 14 residues. The CDR3 reads CASSQEGQYNEQFF.

CDR3 protein: CSVGVGGDSPLHF. The genes are TRBV29-1 and TRBJ1-6; TCRdb outputs TRBD1, but without DNA this stays unchecked. Germline loops: CDR1 SQVTM, CDR2 ANQGSEA. The CDR3 is 13 residues long.

CDR3: CASSSPGQGKGETQYF. This chain joins TRBV21-1 and TRBJ2-5; TCRdb reports TRBD1, a call that lacks DNA to check it against. TRBV21-1 is tagged as a pseudogene. This CDR3 is 16 amino acids long.

The chain is built from TRBV5-6 and TRBJ1-2. Germline CDR1 is SGHDT and CDR2 is YYEEEE. The CDR3 loop spans 14 amino acids. The CDR3 spells CASSLGQEGYGYTF.

The genes are TRBV24-1 and TRBJ2-3. Germline V lookup: CDR1 KGHDR, CDR2 SFDVKD. The CDR3 consists of 14 residues. Here the CDR3 reads CATKDHYSTDTQYF.

V is TRBV20-1 and J is TRBJ2-5; TCRdb proposes TRBD1, but this gene call is untestable without DNA. Germline V gene data show CDR1 as DFQATT and CDR2 as SNEGSKA (reference sequence). The CDR3 spans 11 residues. The CDR3: CSANRGQTQYF.